Reported below is one T cell receptor beta chain. The antigen is unknown. The data were obtained in a study of shared clonotypes between healthy human individuals. Findings and caveats of the study: All-four-donor shared clonotypes had higher generation probabilities than non-shared clonotypes did.

The CDR3 has 19 residues. The V and J ends lost 6 bases and 4 bases respectively, with 30 bases between them. The germline V gene encodes CDR1 LNHDA and CDR2 SQIVND (reference sequence). Researchers ran the assay at a deep level. The input for sorted-subset replicate PCRs was around 0.2 ug DNA, around 30,000 T cell genomes. Libraries were prepared by immunoSEQ multiplex PCR; TCRdb keeps only in-frame clonotypes and omits some of them. This repertoire shows around 2,000,000 clones, around 95% found once; its top ten account for 0.13%. This TCR was recovered from a man in his late teens or twenties in good health. The specimen sequenced was naive CD4+ T cells sorted from blood. Specified subset: CD45RA+ positively selected. The chain links TRBV19 to TRBJ1-2, with a possible D match to TRBD1 (5 bases). The DNA of the CDR3 is TGTGCCAGTAGCCTTTACGAACCAGGGACCGCGCCTTACTCCTATGGCTACACCTTC. Translating gives CASSLYEPGTAPYSYGYTF.